A selection of T cell receptor beta chains follows, all from one sample in a study of spatial heterogeneity in lung cancer. TCRdb called the 5' RACE reads again in MiXCR, with one record for every CDR3 protein. The profile covers around 18,000 distinct CDR3 sequences, with roughly 5.8% appearing a single time and 10% taken by the ten largest. The source was lung tumor tissue, collected at surgery. Every receptor here comes from a female donor with early-stage non-small cell lung cancer. Each CDR3 is given with its conserved first and last residue. The order of the fields is J gene, D gene, V gene, clone size, CDR3 DNA, CDR3 protein. The D gene is left open where the match is weak. The size entry is marked missing in some rows and otherwise reads once, few, many or a size class.

J: TRBJ2-2
D: NA
V: TRBV30
size: medium-sized
DNA: TGTGCCTGGAGGGGCACCGGGGAGCTGTTTTTT
CDR3: CAWRGTGELFF

J: TRBJ1-2
D: TRBD1
V: TRBV3-1
size: many
DNA: TGTGCCAGCAGCCGGACCGGGACAGGGTCGTATGGCTACACCTTC
CDR3: CASSRTGTGSYGYTF

J: TRBJ2-1
D: NA
V: TRBV7-9
size: many
DNA: TGTGCCAGCAGCTTAGCGGACGGCGGGGAGCAGTTCTTC
CDR3: CASSLADGGEQFF

J: TRBJ2-1
D: NA
V: TRBV20-1
size: many
DNA: TGCAGTGCTAGAGAACCGGTAGGGAATGAGCAGTTCTTC
CDR3: CSAREPVGNEQFF

J: TRBJ2-1
D: NA
V: TRBV7-3
size: NA
DNA: TGTGCCAGCAGCTTAAATGCAGATTTATACAATGAGCAGTTCTTC
CDR3: CASSLNADLYNEQFF

J: TRBJ2-1
D: NA
V: TRBV12-3/TRBV12-4
size: many
DNA: TGTGCCAGCAGTCCCGGGGTCGGAAATGAGCAGTTCTTC
CDR3: CASSPGVGNEQFF

J: TRBJ2-3
D: NA
V: TRBV6-1
size: many
DNA: TGTGCCAGCAGTGAACCCTGGACAGATACGCAGTATTTT
CDR3: CASSEPWTDTQYF

J: TRBJ1-2
D: NA
V: TRBV21-1
size: many
DNA: TGTGCCAGCAGCAAAAAAAAGGGAGAGGGTAACTATGGCTACACCTTC
CDR3: CASSKKKGEGNYGYTF

J: TRBJ2-5
D: NA
V: TRBV4-1
size: many
DNA: TGCGCCAGCAGCCAAGATTTCCAGGGGATGGAGACCCAGTACTTC
CDR3: CASSQDFQGMETQYF

J: TRBJ1-2
D: NA
V: TRBV5-1
size: many
DNA: TGCGCCAGCAGCTCTTACTCAGGGAGGGATGGCTACACCTTC
CDR3: CASSSYSGRDGYTF

J: TRBJ1-1
D: TRBD1
V: TRBV28
size: many
DNA: TGTGCCAGCAGTTCCGCGGGACAGGGGACGAACACTGAAGCTTTCTTT
CDR3: CASSSAGQGTNTEAFF

J: TRBJ2-5
D: NA
V: TRBV24-1
size: few
DNA: TGTGCCACCAGTGACACCGGGACCTATGAACAAGAGACCCAGTACTTC
CDR3: CATSDTGTYEQETQYF

J: TRBJ1-1
D: TRBD1
V: TRBV20-1
size: NA
DNA: TGCAGTGCTAGAGACTCCGGGACAGGGCCAGAAGCTTTCTTT
CDR3: CSARDSGTGPEAFF

J: TRBJ2-1
D: TRBD2
V: TRBV7-2
size: many
DNA: TGTGCCAGCAGCTCGGGACTAGCGGGCGCCGATGAGCAGTTCTTC
CDR3: CASSSGLAGADEQFF

J: TRBJ1-2
D: NA
V: TRBV25-1
size: many
DNA: TGTGCCAGCAGTGAATTGACAGGTCGCGGGGAGTATGGCTACACCTTC
CDR3: CASSELTGRGEYGYTF